This T cell receptor (beta chain) originates from a study of T cells in Graves' hyperthyroidism and ophthalmopathy. Study summary: Staff took peripheral blood when the initial diagnosis was made, before any treatment began. Study-level findings and limits: Separation of ophthalmopathy from stable hyperthyroidism was achieved by a 13 V-J model. Researchers found most expanded thyroid clonotypes above 0.001 in blood as well.

This clonotype was seen only a few times. Its antigen remains unidentified. Using RNA transcripts as the source, TCR beta CDR3 regions were amplified. HTBI primers were used for first-round RT-PCR of the TCR CDR3. Each CDR3 protein is one row after TCRdb ran MiXCR on the multiplex PCR reads. The table lists 350,000 to 400,000 distinct CDR3 sequences, 15% of them singletons. This TCR came from a woman in her twenties or thirties with Graves' hyperthyroidism. Sequenced sample: blood.

The CDR3 bases are TGCGCCAGCAGCTTGGTGGACAGGGAGGACGAGCAGTACTTC. This sequence encodes CASSLVDREDEQYF. The chain carries TRBV5-1 and TRBJ2-7; 8 bases are a match to TRBD1. With 0 bases clipped from V and 5 bases from J, the junction kept 4 bases outside the gene matches. The germline gives CDR1 SGHRS, CDR2 YFSETQ. This CDR3 contains 14 residues.